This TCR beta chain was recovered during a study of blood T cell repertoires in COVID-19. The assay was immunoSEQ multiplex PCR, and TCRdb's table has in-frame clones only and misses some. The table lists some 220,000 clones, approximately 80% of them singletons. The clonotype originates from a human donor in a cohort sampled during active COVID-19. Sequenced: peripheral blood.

The CDR3 coding sequence is TGTGCCAGCAGCCTTACGACAGGGGGGGTAACTGGAAACACCATATATTTT. Translating gives CASSLTTGGVTGNTIYF. The chain uses TRBV5-5 and TRBJ1-3; 9 bases map to TRBD1. J gave up 2 bases and V 4 bases, and 10 bases lay outside the gene matches. CDR1 is SGHKS and CDR2 is YYEKEE in the germline V gene (reference sequence). The CDR3 is 17 residues long.